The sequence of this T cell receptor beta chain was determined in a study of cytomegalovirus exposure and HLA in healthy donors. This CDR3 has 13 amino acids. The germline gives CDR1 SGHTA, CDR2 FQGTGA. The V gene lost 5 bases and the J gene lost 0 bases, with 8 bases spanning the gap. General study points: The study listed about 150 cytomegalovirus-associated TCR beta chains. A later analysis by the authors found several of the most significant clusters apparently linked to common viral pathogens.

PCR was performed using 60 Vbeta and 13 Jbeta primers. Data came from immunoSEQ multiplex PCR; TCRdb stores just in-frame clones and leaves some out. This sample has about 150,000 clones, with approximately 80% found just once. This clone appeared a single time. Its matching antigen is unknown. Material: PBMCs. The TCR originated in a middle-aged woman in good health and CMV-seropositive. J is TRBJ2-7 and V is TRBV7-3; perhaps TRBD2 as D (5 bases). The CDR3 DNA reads TGTGCCAGCAGCGTCGGGATCTCCTACGAGCAGTACTTC. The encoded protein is CASSVGISYEQYF.